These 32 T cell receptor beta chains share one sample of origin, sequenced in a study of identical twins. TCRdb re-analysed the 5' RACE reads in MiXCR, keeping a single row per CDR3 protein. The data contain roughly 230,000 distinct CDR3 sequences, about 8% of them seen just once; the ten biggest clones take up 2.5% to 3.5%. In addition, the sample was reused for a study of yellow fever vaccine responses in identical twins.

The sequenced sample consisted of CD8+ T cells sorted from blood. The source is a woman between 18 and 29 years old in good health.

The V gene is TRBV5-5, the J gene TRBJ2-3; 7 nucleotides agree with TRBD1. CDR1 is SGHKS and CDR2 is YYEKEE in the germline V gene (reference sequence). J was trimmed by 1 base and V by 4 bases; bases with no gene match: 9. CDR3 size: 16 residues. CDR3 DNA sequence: TGTGCCAGCAGCAACACAGGGGTGAGCGGCACAGATACGCAGTATTTT. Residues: CASSNTGVSGTDTQYF.

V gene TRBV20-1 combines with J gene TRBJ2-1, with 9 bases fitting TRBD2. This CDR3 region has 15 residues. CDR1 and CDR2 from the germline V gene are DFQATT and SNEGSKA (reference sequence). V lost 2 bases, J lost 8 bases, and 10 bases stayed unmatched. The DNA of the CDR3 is TGCAGTGCTAGACTCCTGGCGGGAGGGACCGATGAGCAGTTCTTC. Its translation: CSARLLAGGTDEQFF.

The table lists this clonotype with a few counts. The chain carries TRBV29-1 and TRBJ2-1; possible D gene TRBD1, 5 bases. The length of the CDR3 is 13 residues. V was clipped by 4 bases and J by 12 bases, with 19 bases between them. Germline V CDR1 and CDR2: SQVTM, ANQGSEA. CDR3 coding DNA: TGCAGCGTTGTTGCTCCGGATGGGCAGGGGCAGTTCTTC. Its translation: CSVVAPDGQGQFF.

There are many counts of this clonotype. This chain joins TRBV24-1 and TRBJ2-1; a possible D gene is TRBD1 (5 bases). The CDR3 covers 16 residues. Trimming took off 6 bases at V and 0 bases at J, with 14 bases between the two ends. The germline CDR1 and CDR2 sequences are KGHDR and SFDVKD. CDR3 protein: CATSQGEGFSYNEQFF. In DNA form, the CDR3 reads TGTGCCACCAGTCAGGGTGAAGGGTTCTCCTACAATGAGCAGTTCTTC.

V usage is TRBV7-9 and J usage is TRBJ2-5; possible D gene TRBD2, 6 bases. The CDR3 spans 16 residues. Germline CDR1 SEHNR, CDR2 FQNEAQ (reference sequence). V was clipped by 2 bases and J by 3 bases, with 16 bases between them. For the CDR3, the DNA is TGTGCCAGCAGCTTAAGTTCTTCCTGGAGGGAAGAGACCCAGTACTTC. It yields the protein CASSLSSSWREETQYF.

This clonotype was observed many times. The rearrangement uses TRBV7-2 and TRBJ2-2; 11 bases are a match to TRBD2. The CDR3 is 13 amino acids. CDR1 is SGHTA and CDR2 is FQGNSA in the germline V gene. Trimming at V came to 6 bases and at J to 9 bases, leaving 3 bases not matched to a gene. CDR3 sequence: CASRGLAVRELFF. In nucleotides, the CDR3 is TGTGCCAGCAGGGGACTAGCGGTCCGGGAGCTGTTTTTT.

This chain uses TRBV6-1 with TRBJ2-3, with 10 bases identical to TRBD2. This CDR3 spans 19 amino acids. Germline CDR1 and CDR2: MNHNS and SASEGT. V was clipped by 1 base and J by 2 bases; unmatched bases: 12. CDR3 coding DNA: TGTGCCAGCAGTGAAGATCTGGGGAGCGGGGGGGAGAACACAGATACGCAGTATTTT. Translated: CASSEDLGSGGENTDTQYF.

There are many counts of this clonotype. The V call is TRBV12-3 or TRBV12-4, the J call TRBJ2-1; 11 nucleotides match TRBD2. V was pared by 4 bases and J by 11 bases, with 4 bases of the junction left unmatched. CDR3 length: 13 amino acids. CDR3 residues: CASSSSTSGKQFF. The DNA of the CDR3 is TGTGCCAGCAGTTCATCGACTAGCGGGAAGCAGTTCTTC.

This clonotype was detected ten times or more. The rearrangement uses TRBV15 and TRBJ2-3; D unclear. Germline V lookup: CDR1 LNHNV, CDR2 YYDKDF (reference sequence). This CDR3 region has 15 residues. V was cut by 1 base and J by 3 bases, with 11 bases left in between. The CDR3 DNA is TGTGCCACCAGCAGAGGAATAGTCTTAACAGATACGCAGTATTTT. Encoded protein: CATSRGIVLTDTQYF.

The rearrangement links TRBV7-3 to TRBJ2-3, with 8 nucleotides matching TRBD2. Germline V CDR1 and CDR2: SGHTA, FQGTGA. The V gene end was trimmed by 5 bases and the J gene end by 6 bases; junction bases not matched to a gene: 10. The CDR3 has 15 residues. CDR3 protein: CASSPTGGLADTQYF. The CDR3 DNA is TGTGCCAGCAGCCCTACGGGAGGGTTGGCGGATACGCAGTATTTT.

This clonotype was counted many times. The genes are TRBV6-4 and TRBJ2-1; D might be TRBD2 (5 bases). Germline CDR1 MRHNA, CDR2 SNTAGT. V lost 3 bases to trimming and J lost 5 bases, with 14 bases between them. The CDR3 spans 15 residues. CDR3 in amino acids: CASSDGEPAHNEQFF. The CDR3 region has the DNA TGTGCCAGCAGTGATGGGGAGCCGGCCCACAATGAGCAGTTCTTC.

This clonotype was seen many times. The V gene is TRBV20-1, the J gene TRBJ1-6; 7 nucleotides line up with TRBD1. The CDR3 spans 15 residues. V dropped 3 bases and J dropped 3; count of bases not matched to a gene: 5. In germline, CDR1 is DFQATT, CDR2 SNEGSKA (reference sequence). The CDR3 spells CSASPQGVYNSPLHF. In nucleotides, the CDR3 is TGCAGTGCTAGCCCTCAGGGGGTCTATAATTCACCCCTCCACTTT.

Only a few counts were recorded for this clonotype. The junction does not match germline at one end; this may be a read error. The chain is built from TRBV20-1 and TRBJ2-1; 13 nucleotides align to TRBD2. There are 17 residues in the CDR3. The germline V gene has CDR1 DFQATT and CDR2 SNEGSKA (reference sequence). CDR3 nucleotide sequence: TGCAGTGCTAGCGGACTAGCGGGAGATATTCCAATGAATGGGCAGTTCTTC. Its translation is CSASGLAGDIPMNGQFF.

CDR3 residues: CASNQQLGSNTEAFF. In DNA, the CDR3 is TGTGCCAGCAACCAGCAATTGGGGTCGAACACTGAAGCTTTCTTT. V gene TRBV4-2 combines with J gene TRBJ1-1; D remains ambiguous. The ends were cut back, 7 bases at V and 1 base at J, with 16 bases in the middle. The germline gives CDR1 LGHNA, CDR2 YNFKEQ. CDR3 size: 15 residues.

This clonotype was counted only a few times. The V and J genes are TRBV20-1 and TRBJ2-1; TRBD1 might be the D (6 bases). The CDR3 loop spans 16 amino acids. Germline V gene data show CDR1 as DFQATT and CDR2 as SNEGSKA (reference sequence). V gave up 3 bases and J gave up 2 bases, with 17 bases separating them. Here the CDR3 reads CSASAPKGDPYNEQFF. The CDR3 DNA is TGCAGTGCTAGTGCCCCTAAGGGGGACCCCTACAATGAGCAGTTCTTC.

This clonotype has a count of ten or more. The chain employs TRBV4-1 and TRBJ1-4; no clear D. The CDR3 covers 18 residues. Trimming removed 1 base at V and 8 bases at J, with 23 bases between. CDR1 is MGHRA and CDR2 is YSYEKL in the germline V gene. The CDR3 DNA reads TGCGCCAGCAGCCAAGTGATGGGGATTACTCCAACGGGGGAAAAACTGTTTTTT. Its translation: CASSQVMGITPTGEKLFF.

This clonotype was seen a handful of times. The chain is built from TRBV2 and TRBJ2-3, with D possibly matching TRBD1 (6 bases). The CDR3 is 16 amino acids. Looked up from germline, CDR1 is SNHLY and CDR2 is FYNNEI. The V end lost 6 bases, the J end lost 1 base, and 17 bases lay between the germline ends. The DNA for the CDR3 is TGTGCCAGCAGCCCCTATCCGGGACAAGGCACAGATACGCAGTATTTT. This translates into CASSPYPGQGTDTQYF.

The CDR3 loop reads CASSQEGESLYEQYF. The CDR3 coding sequence is TGCGCCAGCAGCCAAGAAGGAGAATCCCTCTACGAGCAGTACTTC. The V and J genes are TRBV4-1 and TRBJ2-7, with D uncertain. CDR1 and CDR2 (germline): MGHRA, YSYEKL. V lost 0 bases, J lost 3 bases, and 12 bases lay in between. This CDR3 contains 15 residues.

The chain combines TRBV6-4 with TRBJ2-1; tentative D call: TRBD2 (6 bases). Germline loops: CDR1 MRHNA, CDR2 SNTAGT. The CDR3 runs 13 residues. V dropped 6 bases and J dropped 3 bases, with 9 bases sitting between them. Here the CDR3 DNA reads TGTGCCAGCAGGCCGGAGGGCTACAATGAGCAGTTCTTC. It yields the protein CASRPEGYNEQFF.

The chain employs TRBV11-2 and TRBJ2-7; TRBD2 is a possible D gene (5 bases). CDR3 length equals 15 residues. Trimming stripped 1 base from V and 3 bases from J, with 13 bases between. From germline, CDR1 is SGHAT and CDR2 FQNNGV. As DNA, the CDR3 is TGTGCCAGCAGCTTAGGAGGGAGCTCCTTCTACGAGCAGTACTTC. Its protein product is CASSLGGSSFYEQYF.

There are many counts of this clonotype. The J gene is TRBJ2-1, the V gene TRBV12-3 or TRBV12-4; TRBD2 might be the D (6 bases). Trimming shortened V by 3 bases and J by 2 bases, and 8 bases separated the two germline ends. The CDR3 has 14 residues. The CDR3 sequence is CASSFTGAYNEQFF. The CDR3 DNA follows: TGTGCCAGCAGTTTTACGGGAGCCTACAATGAGCAGTTCTTC.

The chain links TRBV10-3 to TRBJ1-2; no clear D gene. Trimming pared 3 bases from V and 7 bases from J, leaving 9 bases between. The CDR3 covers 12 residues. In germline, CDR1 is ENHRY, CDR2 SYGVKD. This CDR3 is CAISDGLGGYTF. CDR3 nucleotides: TGTGCCATCAGTGACGGACTCGGTGGCTACACCTTC.

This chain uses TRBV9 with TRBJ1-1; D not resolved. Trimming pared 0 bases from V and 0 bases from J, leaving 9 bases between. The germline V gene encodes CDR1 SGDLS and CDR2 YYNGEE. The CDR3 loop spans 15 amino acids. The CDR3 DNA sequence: TGTGCCAGCAGCGTAGATAGAGGTATGAACACTGAAGCTTTCTTT. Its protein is CASSVDRGMNTEAFF.

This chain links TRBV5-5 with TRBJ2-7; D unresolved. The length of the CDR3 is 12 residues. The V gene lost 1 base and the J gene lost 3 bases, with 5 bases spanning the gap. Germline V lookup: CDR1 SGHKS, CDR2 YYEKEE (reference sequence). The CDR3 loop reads CASSLRNYEQYF. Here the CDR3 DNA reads TGTGCCAGCAGCTTGAGAAACTACGAGCAGTACTTC.

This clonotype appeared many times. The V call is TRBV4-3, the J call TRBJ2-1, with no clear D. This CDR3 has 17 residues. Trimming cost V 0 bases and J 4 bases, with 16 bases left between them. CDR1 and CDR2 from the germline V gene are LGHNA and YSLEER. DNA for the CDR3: TGCGCCAGCAGCCAAGACTCGGAGCTCATCGGGTACAATGAGCAGTTCTTC. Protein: CASSQDSELIGYNEQFF.

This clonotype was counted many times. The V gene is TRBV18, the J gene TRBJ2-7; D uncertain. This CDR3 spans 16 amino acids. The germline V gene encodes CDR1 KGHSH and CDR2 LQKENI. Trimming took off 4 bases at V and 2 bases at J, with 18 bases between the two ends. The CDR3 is CASSLTGPASTYEQYF. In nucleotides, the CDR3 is TGTGCCAGCTCACTTACGGGTCCTGCGTCCACCTACGAGCAGTACTTC.

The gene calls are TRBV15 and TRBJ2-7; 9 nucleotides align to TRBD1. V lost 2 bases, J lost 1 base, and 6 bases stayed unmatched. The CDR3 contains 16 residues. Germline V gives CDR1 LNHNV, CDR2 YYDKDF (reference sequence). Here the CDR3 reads CATSRRTGQGSYEQYF. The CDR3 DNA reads TGTGCCACCAGCAGACGCACGGGACAGGGTTCCTACGAGCAGTACTTC.

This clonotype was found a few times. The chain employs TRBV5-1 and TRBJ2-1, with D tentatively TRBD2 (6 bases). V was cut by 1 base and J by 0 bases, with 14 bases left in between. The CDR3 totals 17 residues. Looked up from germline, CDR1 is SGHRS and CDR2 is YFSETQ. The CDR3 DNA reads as TGCGCCAGCAGCTTGCCTCGGCAGGGAGGCTCCTACAATGAGCAGTTCTTC. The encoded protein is CASSLPRQGGSYNEQFF. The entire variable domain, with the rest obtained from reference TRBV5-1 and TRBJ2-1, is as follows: KAGVTQTPRYLIKTRGQQVTLSCSPISGHRSVSWYQQTPGQGLQFLFEYFSETQRNKGNFPGRFSGRQFSNSRSEMNVSTLELGDSALYLCASSLPRQGGSYNEQFFGPGTRLTVL.

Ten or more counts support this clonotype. CDR3 DNA sequence: TGCGCCAGCAGCCAAGATTATTTTGGCGAGGATGCCGGGGAGCTGTTTTTT. Amino acids: CASSQDYFGEDAGELFF. The chain couples TRBV4-3 to TRBJ2-2; D not resolved. There are 17 residues in the CDR3. Germline V gives CDR1 LGHNA, CDR2 YSLEER. Trimming stripped 0 bases from V and 6 bases from J, with 17 bases between.

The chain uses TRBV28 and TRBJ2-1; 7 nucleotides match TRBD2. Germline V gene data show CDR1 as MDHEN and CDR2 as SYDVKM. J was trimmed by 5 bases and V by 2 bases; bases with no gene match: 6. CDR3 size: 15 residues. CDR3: CASSLGGGPDNEQFF. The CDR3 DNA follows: TGTGCCAGCAGTTTAGGGGGAGGGCCCGACAATGAGCAGTTCTTC.

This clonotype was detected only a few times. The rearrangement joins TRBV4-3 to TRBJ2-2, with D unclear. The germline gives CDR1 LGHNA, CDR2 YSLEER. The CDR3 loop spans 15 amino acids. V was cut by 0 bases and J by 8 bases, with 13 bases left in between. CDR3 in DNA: TGCGCCAGCAGCCAAGATCGGGTCCTTGGGGGGGAGCTGTTTTTT. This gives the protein CASSQDRVLGGELFF.

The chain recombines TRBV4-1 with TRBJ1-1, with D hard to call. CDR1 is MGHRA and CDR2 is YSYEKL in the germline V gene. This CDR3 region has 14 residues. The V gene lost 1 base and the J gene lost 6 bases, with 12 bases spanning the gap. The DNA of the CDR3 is TGCGCCAGCAGCCAAGGTGCGGGTGACCCTGAAGCTTTCTTT. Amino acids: CASSQGAGDPEAFF.